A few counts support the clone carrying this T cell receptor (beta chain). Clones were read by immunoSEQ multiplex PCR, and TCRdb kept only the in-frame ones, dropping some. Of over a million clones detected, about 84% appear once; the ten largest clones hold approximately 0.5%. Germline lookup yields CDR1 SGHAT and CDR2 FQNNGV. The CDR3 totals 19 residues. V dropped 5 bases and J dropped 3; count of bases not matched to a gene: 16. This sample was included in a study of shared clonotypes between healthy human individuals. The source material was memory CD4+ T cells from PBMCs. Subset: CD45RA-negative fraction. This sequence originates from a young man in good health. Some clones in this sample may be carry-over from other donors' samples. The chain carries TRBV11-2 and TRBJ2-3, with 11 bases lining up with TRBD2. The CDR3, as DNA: TGTGCCAGCAGCCGGCGACTTAGCGGGAGGGGTAGCAGGACAGATACGCAGTATTTT. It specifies CASSRRLSGRGSRTDTQYF.